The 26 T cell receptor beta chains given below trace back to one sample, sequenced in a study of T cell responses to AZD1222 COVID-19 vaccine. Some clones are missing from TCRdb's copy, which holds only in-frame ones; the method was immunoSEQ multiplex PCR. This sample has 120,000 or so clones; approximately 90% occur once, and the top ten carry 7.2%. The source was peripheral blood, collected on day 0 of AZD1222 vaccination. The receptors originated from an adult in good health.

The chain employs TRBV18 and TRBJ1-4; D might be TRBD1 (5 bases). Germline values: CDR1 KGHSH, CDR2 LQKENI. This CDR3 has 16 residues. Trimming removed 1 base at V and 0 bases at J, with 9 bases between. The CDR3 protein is CASSPQAGPTNEKLFF. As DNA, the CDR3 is TGTGCCAGCTCACCACAGGCAGGGCCAACTAATGAAAAACTGTTTTTT.

This CDR3 reads CASRGSNIQYF. The CDR3 DNA is TGTGCCAGCAGGGGTTCGAACATTCAGTACTTC. The chain is built from TRBV6-5 and TRBJ2-4; D unresolved. Germline loops: CDR1 MNHEY, CDR2 SVGAGI. V lost 6 bases and J 7 bases, leaving 7 bases between the germline ends. CDR3 length: 11 residues.

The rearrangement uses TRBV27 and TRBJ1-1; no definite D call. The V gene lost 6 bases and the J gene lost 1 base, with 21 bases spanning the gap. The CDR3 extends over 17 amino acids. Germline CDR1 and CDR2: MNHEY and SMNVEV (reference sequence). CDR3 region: CASSRGSILAANTEAFF. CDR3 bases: TGTGCCAGCAGCCGAGGGTCAATCCTGGCCGCGAACACTGAAGCTTTCTTT.

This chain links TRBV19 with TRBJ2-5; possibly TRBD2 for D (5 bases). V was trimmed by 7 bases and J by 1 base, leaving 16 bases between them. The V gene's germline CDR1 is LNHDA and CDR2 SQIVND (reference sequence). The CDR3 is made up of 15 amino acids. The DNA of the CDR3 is TGTGCCAGTATGGGGTCGGATGCGGGCCAAGAGACCCAGTACTTC. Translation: CASMGSDAGQETQYF. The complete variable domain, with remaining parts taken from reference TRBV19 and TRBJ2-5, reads DGGITQSPKYLFRKEGQNVTLSCEQNLNHDAMYWYRQDPGQGLRLIYYSQIVNDFQKGDIAEGYSVSREKKESFPLTVTSAQKNPTAFYLCASMGSDAGQETQYFGPGTRLLVL.

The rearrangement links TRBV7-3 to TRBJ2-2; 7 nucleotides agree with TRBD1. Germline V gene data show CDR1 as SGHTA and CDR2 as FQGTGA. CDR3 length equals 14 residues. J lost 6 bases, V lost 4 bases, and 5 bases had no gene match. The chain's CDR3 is CASSSQGVPGELFF. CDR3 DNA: TGTGCCAGCAGCTCTCAGGGGGTCCCCGGGGAGCTGTTTTTT.

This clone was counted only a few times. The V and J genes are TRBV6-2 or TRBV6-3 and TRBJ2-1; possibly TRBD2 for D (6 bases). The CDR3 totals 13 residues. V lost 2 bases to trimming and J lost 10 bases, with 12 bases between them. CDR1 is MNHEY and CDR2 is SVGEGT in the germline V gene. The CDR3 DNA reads TGTGCCAGCAGTTACCGACTAGTCGGGGAGCAGTTCTTC. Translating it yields CASSYRLVGEQFF.

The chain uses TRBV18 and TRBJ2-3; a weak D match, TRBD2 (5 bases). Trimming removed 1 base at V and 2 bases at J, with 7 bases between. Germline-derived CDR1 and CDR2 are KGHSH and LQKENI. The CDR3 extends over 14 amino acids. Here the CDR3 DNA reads TGTGCCAGCTCACCACGACGGGACACAGATACGCAGTATTTT. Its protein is CASSPRRDTDTQYF. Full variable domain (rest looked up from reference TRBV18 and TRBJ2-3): NAGVMQNPRHLVRRRGQEARLRCSPMKGHSHVYWYRQLPEEGLKFMVYLQKENIIDESGMPKERFSAEFPKEGPSILRIQQVVRGDSAAYFCASSPRRDTDTQYFGPGTRLTVL.

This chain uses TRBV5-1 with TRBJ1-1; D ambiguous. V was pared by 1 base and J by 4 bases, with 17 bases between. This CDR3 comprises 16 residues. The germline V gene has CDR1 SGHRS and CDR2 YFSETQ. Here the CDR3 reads CASSLRALGGGTEAFF. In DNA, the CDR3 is TGCGCCAGCAGCTTGAGGGCCCTGGGCGGAGGCACTGAAGCTTTCTTT.

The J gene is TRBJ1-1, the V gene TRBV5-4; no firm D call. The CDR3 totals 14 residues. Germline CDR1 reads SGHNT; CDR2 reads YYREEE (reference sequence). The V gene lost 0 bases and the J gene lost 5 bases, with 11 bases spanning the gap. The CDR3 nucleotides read TGTGCCAGCAGCTTGGTAACCCGGCAGACTGAAGCTTTCTTT. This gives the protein CASSLVTRQTEAFF.

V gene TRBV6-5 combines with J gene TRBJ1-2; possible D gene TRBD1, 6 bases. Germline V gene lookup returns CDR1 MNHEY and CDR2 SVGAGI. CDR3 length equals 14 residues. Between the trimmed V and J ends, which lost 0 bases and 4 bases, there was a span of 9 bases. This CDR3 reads CASSYSIGGYGYTF. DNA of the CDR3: TGTGCCAGCAGTTACTCGATAGGGGGCTATGGCTACACCTTC.

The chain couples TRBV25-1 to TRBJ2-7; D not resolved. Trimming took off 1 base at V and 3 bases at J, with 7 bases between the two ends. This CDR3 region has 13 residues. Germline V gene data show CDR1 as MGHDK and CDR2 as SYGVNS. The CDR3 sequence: CASSEWADYEQYF. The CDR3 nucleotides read TGTGCCAGCAGTGAATGGGCAGACTACGAGCAGTACTTC.

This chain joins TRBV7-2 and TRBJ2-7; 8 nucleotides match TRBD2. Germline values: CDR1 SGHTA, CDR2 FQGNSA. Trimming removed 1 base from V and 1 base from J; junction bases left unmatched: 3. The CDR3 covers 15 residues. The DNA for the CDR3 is TGTGCCAGCAGCTTAGGGGCTAGCGGGTCCTACGAGCAGTACTTC. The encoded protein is CASSLGASGSYEQYF.

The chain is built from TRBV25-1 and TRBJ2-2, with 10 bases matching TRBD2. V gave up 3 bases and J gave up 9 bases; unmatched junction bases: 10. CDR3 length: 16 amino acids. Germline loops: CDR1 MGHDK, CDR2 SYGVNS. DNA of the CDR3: TGTGCCAGCAGTGAGTTGGCTAGCGGGAGAACTCGGGAGCTGTTTTTT. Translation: CASSELASGRTRELFF.

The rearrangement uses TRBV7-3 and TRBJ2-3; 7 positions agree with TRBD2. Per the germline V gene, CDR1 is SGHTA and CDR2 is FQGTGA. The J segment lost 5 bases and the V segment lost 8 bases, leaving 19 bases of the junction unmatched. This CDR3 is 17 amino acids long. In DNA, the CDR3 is TGTGCCAGCGGGGAGAAGGCTAGCGGACGTCCCCAAGATACGCAGTATTTT. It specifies CASGEKASGRPQDTQYF.

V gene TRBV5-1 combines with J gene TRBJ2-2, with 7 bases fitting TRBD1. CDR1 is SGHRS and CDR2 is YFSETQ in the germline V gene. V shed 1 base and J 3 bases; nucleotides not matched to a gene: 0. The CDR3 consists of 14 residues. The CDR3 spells CASSLTGDTGELFF. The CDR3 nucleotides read TGCGCCAGCAGCTTGACAGGGGACACCGGGGAGCTGTTTTTT.

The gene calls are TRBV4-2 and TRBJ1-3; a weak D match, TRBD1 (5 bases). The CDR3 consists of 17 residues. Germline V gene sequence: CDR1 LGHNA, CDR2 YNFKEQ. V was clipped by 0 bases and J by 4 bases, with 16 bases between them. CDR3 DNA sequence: TGTGCCAGCAGCCAAGACTTTGCAGGGAAGGAGGGAAACACCATATATTTT. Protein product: CASSQDFAGKEGNTIYF.

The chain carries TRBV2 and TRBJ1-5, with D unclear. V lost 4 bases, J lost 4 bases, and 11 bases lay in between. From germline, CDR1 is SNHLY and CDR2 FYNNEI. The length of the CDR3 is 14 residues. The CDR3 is CASSGPFRNQPQHF. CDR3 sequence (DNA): TGTGCCAGCAGTGGTCCTTTCCGAAATCAGCCCCAGCATTTT.

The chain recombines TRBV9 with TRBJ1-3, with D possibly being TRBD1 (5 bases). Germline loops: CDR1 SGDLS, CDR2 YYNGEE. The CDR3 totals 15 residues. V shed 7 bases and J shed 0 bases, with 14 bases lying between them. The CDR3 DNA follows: TGTGCCAGCTCCATCGCGACAGACTCTGGAAACACCATATATTTT. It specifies CASSIATDSGNTIYF.

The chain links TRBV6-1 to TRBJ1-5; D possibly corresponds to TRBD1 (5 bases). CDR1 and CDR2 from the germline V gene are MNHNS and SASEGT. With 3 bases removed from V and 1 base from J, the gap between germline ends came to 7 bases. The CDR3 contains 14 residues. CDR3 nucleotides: TGTGCCAGCAGTGACGGGGCGAGCAATCAGCCCCAGCATTTT. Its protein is CASSDGASNQPQHF.

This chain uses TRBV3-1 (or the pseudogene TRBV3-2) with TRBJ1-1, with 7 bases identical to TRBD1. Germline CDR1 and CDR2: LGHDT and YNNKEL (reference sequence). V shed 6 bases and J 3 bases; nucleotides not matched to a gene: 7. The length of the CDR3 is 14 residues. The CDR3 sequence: CASSTNRGHTEAFF. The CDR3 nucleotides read TGTGCCAGCAGTACCAACAGGGGTCACACTGAAGCTTTCTTT.

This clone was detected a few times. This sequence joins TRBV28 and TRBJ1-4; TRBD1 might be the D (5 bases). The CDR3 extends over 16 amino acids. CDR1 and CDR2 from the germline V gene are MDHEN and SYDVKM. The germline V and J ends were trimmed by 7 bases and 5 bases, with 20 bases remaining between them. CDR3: CASTSHGAPGNEKLFF. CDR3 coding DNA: TGTGCCAGCACCTCCCATGGGGCCCCCGGGAATGAAAAACTGTTTTTT.

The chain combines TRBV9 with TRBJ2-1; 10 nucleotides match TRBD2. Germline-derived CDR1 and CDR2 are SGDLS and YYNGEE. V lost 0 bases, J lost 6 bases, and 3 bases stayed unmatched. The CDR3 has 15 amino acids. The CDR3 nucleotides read TGTGCCAGCAGCGTAGAGGGACTAGCGACCAATGAGCAGTTCTTC. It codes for CASSVEGLATNEQFF. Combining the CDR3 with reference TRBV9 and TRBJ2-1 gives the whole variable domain DSGVTQTPKHLITATGQRVTLRCSPRSGDLSVYWYQQSLDQGLQFLIQYYNGEERAKGNILERFSAQQFPDLHSELNLSSLELGDSALYFCASSVEGLATNEQFFGPGTRLTVL.

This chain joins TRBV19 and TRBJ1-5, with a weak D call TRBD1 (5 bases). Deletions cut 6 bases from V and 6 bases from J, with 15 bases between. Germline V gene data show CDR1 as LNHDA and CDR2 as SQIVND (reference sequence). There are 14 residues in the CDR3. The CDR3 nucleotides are TGTGCCAGTAGCCCCGGACATAATGGTCAGCCCCAGCATTTT. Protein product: CASSPGHNGQPQHF.

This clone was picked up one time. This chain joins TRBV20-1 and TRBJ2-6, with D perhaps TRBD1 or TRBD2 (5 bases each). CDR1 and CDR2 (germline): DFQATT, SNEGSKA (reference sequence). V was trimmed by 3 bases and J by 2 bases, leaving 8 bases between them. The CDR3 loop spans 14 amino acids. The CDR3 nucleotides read TGCAGTGCTAGTGAGGGGACTGGGGCCAACGTCCTGACTTTC. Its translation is CSASEGTGANVLTF.

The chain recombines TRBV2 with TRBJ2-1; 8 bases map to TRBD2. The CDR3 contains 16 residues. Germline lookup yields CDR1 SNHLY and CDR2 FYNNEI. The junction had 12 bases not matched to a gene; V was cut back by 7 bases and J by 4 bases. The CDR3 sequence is CASKVGRAGGYNEQFF. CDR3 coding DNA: TGTGCCAGCAAGGTCGGGAGGGCCGGAGGATACAATGAGCAGTTCTTC.

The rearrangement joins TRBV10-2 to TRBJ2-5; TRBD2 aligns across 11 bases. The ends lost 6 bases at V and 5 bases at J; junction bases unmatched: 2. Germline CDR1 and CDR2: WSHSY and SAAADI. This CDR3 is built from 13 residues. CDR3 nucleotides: TGCGCCAGCAGACTAGCGGGAGACGAGACCCAGTACTTC. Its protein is CASRLAGDETQYF.